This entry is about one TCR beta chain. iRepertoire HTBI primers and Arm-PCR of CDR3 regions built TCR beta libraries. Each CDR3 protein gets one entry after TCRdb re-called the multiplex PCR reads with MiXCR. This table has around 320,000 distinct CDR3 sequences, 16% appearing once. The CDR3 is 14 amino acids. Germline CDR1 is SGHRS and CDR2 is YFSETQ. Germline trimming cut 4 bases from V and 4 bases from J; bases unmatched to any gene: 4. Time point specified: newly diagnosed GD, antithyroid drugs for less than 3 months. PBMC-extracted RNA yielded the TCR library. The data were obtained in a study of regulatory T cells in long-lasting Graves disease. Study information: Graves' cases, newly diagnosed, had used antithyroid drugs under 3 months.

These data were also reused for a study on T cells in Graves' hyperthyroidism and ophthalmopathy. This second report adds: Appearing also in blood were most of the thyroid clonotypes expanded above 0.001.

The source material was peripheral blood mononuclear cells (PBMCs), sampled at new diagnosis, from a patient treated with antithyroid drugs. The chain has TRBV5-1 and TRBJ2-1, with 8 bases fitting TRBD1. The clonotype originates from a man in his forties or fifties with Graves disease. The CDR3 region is CASSLGQEYNEQFF. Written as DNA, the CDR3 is TGCGCCAGCAGCCTGGGACAGGAATACAATGAGCAGTTCTTC.